The sequence of this TCR beta chain was determined in a study of beta chain features in type 1 diabetes. On this clone: The antigen is unknown.

Every isolated RNA sample was fully reverse transcribed, so sequencing captured expressed TCRB transcripts. Repertoires were generated with immunoSEQ multiplex PCR, while TCRdb's copy carries only in-frame clones and drops some. Among 400,000 to 600,000 clones, around 30% were seen once, and the ten largest hold 0.05% to 0.07%. CD4+ cells of the naive, central memory, regulatory and stem cell-like memory types were sorted via CD45RO/CCR7/CD25/CD127/CD95/CD27. Study observations and caveats: Across patients, naive, central memory and Treg TCRB repertoires exhibited apparently greater similarity than was observed across healthy donors. VDJ junctions from type 1 diabetes patients carried fewer insertions and larger deletions. Moderate but significant shortening of TCRB CDR3s was recorded in all four CD4+ subsets from Type 1 diabetes patients.

The source of this sequence is a man aged 18 to 30 in good health. Sequenced material: naive CD4+ T cells from blood.

CDR3 sequence reads: CASSLDSGSYNEQFF. As DNA, the CDR3 is TGTGCCAGCAGCTTAGATAGCGGGAGTTACAATGAGCAGTTCTTC. This chain joins TRBV11-2 and TRBJ2-1; 9 bases match TRBD2. The germline V gene encodes CDR1 SGHAT and CDR2 FQNNGV. This CDR3 is built from 15 residues. The trim removed 0 bases at V and 4 bases at J, leaving 1 base unmatched.